This passage covers 5 T cell receptor beta chains from one sample sequenced in a study of resident and recirculating memory T cells in vitiligo (dated by TCRdb to about 2018). To prepare the library, the immunoSEQ multiplex PCR assay was applied. The source is immuneACCESS, and TCRdb retained only in-frame sequences with V and J called. Part of the clones is not carried over; for the studies checked, unresolved V genes explain less than half of this, and the remainder is unexplained. The sample data list more than 70,000 clones, and under 95% of these were observed just once. Roughly 5% of the sample comes from the top ten. The specimen was blood. These receptors all stem from a male donor with vitiligo.

The V call is TRBV7-6, the J call TRBJ2-1; the D is unclear. V was clipped by 5 bases and J by 7 bases, with 6 bases between them. This CDR3 comprises 11 residues. CDR1 SGHVS and CDR2 FNYEAQ come from the germline V gene. Here the CDR3 reads CASSVENEQFF. The CDR3 bases are TGTGCCAGCAGCGTGGAGAATGAGCAGTTCTTC.

The gene calls are TRBV29-1 and TRBJ2-5, with D perhaps TRBD2 (5 bases). This CDR3 is built from 15 residues. Trimming took 6 bases from V and 1 from J, leaving 18 bases between them. Germline CDR1 SQVTM, CDR2 ANQGSEA. The CDR3 is CSVDGLGLVQETQYF. DNA for the CDR3: TGCAGCGTGGACGGGTTAGGACTGGTCCAAGAGACCCAGTACTTC. The full variable domain, in which reference TRBV29-1 and TRBJ2-5 provide the parts outside the CDR3, is SAVISQKPSRDICQRGTSLTIQCQVDSQVTMMFWYRQQPGQSLTLIATANQGSEATYESGFVIDKFPISRPNLTFSTLTVSNMSPEDSSIYLCSVDGLGLVQETQYFGPGTRLLVL.

This clone was seen once. The chain carries TRBV28 and TRBJ2-5; 14 bases fit TRBD2. Germline V gene data show CDR1 as MDHEN and CDR2 as SYDVKM. This CDR3 has 15 residues. The V and J ends lost 2 bases and 4 bases, in that order; junction bases with no gene match: 0. The CDR3 coding sequence is TGTGCCAGCAGTTTAGGGACTAGCGGGAGAGAGACCCAGTACTTC. Translated: CASSLGTSGRETQYF.

The J gene is TRBJ2-5, the V gene TRBV9; 11 bases agree with TRBD2. The J segment lost 2 bases and the V segment lost 2 bases, leaving 11 bases of the junction unmatched. The CDR3 covers 18 residues. Per germline, CDR1 SGDLS and CDR2 YYNGEE. The DNA of the CDR3 is TGTGCCAGCAGCGTCTCCTCCGGGACTAGCGGAACACAAGAGACCCAGTACTTC. Its protein product is CASSVSSGTSGTQETQYF.

The rearrangement joins TRBV6-5 to TRBJ2-5; the D gene is possibly TRBD1 (7 bases). The J call may be incorrect, as the DNA end agrees better with TRBJ2-7. The germline gives CDR1 MNHEY, CDR2 SVGAGI. The CDR3 is 14 amino acids. In DNA, the CDR3 is TGTGCCAGCAGTCAGGGGGGTTTTACCTACGAGCAGTACTTC. It codes for CASSQGGFTYEQYF.